This T cell receptor beta chain was recovered during a study of shared clonotypes between healthy human individuals. Study-level points and caveats: Naive subsets generally had larger estimated richness than memory subsets.

Trimming pared 1 base from V and 3 bases from J, leaving 10 bases between. Germline CDR1 is SGHDT and CDR2 is YYEEEE. The CDR3 loop spans 14 amino acids. To note about this clone: Its specificity is unknown.

Into CD45RA+ naive and CD45RA-negative memory subsets, the CD4+ cells were split. Assay used: immunoSEQ multiplex PCR; TCRdb lists only in-frame clones, some missing. The table shows hundreds of thousands of clones, with about 96% occurring only once. The sequenced sample was naive CD4+ T cells sorted from blood. Subset: CD45RA+ positively selected. The clonotype originates from a woman in her 30s in good health. This chain uses TRBV5-6 with TRBJ1-1, with D possibly TRBD1 on 6 matching bases. The CDR3 bases are TGTGCCAGCAGCTTGACAGGGAGGTACACTGAAGCTTTCTTT. Translating it yields CASSLTGRYTEAFF.